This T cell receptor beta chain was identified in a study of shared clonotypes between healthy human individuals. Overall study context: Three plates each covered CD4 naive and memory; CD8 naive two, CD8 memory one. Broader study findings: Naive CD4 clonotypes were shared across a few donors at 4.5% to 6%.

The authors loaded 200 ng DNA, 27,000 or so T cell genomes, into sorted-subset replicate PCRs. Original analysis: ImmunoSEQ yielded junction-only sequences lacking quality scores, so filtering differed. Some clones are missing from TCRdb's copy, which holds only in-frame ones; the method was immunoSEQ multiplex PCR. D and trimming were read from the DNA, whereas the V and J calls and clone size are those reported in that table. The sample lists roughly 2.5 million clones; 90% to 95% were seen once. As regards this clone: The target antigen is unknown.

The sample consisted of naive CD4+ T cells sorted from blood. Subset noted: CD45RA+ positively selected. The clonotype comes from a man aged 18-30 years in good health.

As DNA, the CDR3 is TGTGCCAGTAGTGACAGGGAGGTCAACTATGGCTACACCTTC. It encodes CASSDREVNYGYTF. The rearrangement links TRBV19 to TRBJ1-2; TRBD1 matches at 7 bases. J gave up 2 bases and V 5 bases, and 5 bases lay outside the gene matches. CDR3 length: 14 residues. Germline CDR1 reads LNHDA; CDR2 reads SQIVND (reference sequence).